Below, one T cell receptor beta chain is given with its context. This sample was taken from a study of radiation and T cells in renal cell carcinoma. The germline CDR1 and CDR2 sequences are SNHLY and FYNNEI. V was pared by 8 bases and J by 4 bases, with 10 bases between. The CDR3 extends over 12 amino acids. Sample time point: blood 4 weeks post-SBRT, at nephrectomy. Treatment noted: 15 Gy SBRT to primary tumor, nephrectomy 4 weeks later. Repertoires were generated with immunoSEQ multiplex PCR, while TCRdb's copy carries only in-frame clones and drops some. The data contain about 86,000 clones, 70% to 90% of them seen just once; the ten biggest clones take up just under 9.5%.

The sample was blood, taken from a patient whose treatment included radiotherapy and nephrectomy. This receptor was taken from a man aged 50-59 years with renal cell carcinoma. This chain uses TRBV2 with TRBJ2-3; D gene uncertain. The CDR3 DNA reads TGTGCCAGCCCAGACACCGCAGATACGCAGTATTTT. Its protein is CASPDTADTQYF. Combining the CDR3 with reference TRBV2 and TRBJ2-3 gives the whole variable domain EPEVTQTPSHQVTQMGQEVILRCVPISNHLYFYWYRQILGQKVEFLVSFYNNEISEKSEIFDDQFSVERPDGSNFTLKIRSTKLEDSAMYFCASPDTADTQYFGPGTRLTVL.